A single sample gave rise to the 12 T cell receptor beta chains below, sequenced in a study of neoadjuvant anti-PD-1 for oral cavity cancer. As for time point: after neoadjuvant nivolumab, at surgical resection. This table comes from immunoSEQ multiplex PCR, and its TCRdb copy is limited to in-frame clones, with some not included. Of tens of thousands of clones listed, 40% to 45% are singletons. The specimen comprised tumor tissue, sampled after nivolumab (anti-PD-1) treatment. These receptors all stem from a person aged 40-85 years with oral cavity squamous cell carcinoma.

The genes are TRBV6-6 and TRBJ2-7; D unresolved. The germline V and J ends were trimmed by 4 bases and 2 bases, with 3 bases remaining between them. Per germline, CDR1 MNHNY and CDR2 SVGAGI (reference sequence). This CDR3 has 11 residues. CDR3 bases: TGTGCCAGCAGTTTAACCTACGAGCAGTACTTC. Protein: CASSLTYEQYF.

The CDR3 DNA reads as TGTGCCAGCAGCACGGGCCGGGGCACTGAAGCTTTCTTT. It codes for CASSTGRGTEAFF. The genes are TRBV7-6 and TRBJ1-1; no reliable D call. V was pared by 5 bases and J by 4 bases, with 11 bases between. Germline CDR1 and CDR2: SGHVS and FNYEAQ. The CDR3 length is 13 residues.

The V call is TRBV2, the J call TRBJ2-7; D is unclear. Per germline, CDR1 SNHLY and CDR2 FYNNEI. The CDR3 totals 12 residues. The V end was cut by 7 bases, the J end by 0 bases, with 7 bases between. The CDR3 DNA sequence: TGTGCCAGCAAGACCGGCTCCTACGAGCAGTACTTC. It yields the protein CASKTGSYEQYF.

This clone showed up just once. The chain has TRBV6-5 and TRBJ2-7, with a possible D match to TRBD1 (6 bases). This CDR3 is built from 14 residues. The germline V gene encodes CDR1 MNHEY and CDR2 SVGAGI. V was pared by 7 bases and J by 0 bases, with 13 bases between. CDR3 region: CASTRQVNSYEQYF. The CDR3 bases are TGTGCCAGCACGAGACAGGTCAACTCCTACGAGCAGTACTTC.

The genes are TRBV5-5 and TRBJ1-4, with D maybe TRBD1 (5 bases). Germline CDR1 SGHKS, CDR2 YYEKEE (reference sequence). The CDR3 length is 16 residues. Deletions cut 2 bases from V and 3 bases from J, with 14 bases between. The CDR3 DNA reads as TGTGCCAGCAGCTTTTATCAGGGAAGGGCTAATGAAAAACTGTTTTTT. Translation gives CASSFYQGRANEKLFF.

This clone is categorized as medium-sized (0.01 to 0.1%). Other DNA sequences in the sample encode the same CDR3. The CDR3, as DNA: TGTGCCAGCAGCCTAGACCGGCAACCATCCTACGAGCAGTACTTC. Translating it yields CASSLDRQPSYEQYF. V gene TRBV7-2 combines with J gene TRBJ2-7, with D unclear. CDR3 length: 15 amino acids. The V end lost 5 bases, the J end lost 1 base, and 15 bases lay between the germline ends. Germline-derived CDR1 and CDR2 are SGHTA and FQGNSA.

This clone was seen more than once but under ten times. The V call is TRBV19, the J call TRBJ2-3; the match to TRBD1 covers 9 bases. J gave up 1 base and V 3 bases, and 11 bases lay outside the gene matches. The CDR3 totals 18 residues. The germline CDR1 and CDR2 sequences are LNHDA and SQIVND (reference sequence). CDR3 nucleotides: TGTGCCAGTAGTATTAACCCCCCGACAGGGGGAGGCACAGATACGCAGTATTTT. Residues: CASSINPPTGGGTDTQYF.

The CDR3 DNA sequence: TGTGCCAGCAGCCCAGGGATCAGGGGTGAAGCTTTCTTT. Translated: CASSPGIRGEAFF. This chain links TRBV5-5 with TRBJ1-1; D possibly corresponds to TRBD1 (6 bases). V lost 4 bases and J 7 bases, leaving 14 bases between the germline ends. The CDR3 is made up of 13 amino acids. Germline CDR1 and CDR2: SGHKS and YYEKEE (reference sequence).

The chain has TRBV28 and TRBJ2-4, with D perhaps matching TRBD2 (6 bases). CDR1 MDHEN and CDR2 SYDVKM come from the germline V gene. CDR3 length equals 15 residues. V was clipped by 3 bases and J by 5 bases, with 14 bases between them. The CDR3 loop reads CASSLVGRGQNIQYF. CDR3 DNA sequence: TGTGCCAGCAGTTTGGTTGGGCGGGGTCAAAACATTCAGTACTTC.

There are a few counts of this clone. The V call is TRBV7-9, the J call TRBJ2-2; TRBD1 matches at 8 bases. Losses at the gene ends were 5 bases for V and 5 bases for J; bases not matched to a gene: 7. The germline CDR1 and CDR2 sequences are SEHNR and FQNEAQ (reference sequence). The CDR3 consists of 15 residues. CDR3 protein: CASSDRQGRTGELFF. The CDR3 DNA reads TGTGCCAGCAGCGATCGACAGGGGAGGACCGGGGAGCTGTTTTTT.

This clone appeared a single time. This chain uses TRBV18 with TRBJ1-1, with D perhaps matching TRBD1 (6 bases). Trimming removed 0 bases at V and 3 bases at J, with 17 bases between. This CDR3 spans 17 amino acids. The germline gives CDR1 KGHSH, CDR2 LQKENI. The CDR3: CASSPPTGRVRDTEAFF. CDR3 in DNA: TGTGCCAGCTCACCACCCACAGGGCGAGTGCGGGACACTGAAGCTTTCTTT.

The chain links TRBV28 to TRBJ2-7, with a weak D call TRBD2 (6 bases). The CDR3 is 14 residues long. The V and J ends lost 5 bases and 0 bases respectively, with 11 bases between them. CDR1 and CDR2 (germline): MDHEN, SYDVKM. The CDR3 nucleotides are TGTGCCAGCAGTGTGACTAGAGTCTCCTACGAGCAGTACTTC. This sequence encodes CASSVTRVSYEQYF.